This T cell receptor (beta chain) was documented in a study of shared clonotypes between healthy human individuals. On the study more broadly: The study enrolled two women and a few men aged 18 to 49. Plates per donor: three CD4 naive, three CD4 memory, two CD8 naive, one CD8 memory. Study-level findings and limits: It was the few donors that limited the genetic and exposure-history diversity represented.

Positive CCR7 selection of CD45RO-negative cells yielded the naive CD8 cells, and terminally differentiated effector memory CD45RA+ cells were excluded. The V and J ends lost 6 bases and 3 bases, in that order; junction bases with no gene match: 7. Germline V gene data show CDR1 as SGHDN and CDR2 as FVKESK. There are 15 residues in the CDR3. For this clone: Its antigen is not known.

Profiling relied on immunoSEQ multiplex PCR, and the TCRdb table lists in-frame clones only, not all of them. The data hold 1.5 million to 2.5 million clones, with about 95% observed a single time. Sample: naive CD8+ T cells sorted from blood. The clonotype was recovered from a man between 18 and 35 years old in good health. This chain links TRBV14 with TRBJ2-7, with 11 bases aligning to TRBD1. CDR3 bases: TGTGCCAGCAGACCAGGACAGGGGGCCCTCTACGAGCAGTACTTC. It specifies CASRPGQGALYEQYF.